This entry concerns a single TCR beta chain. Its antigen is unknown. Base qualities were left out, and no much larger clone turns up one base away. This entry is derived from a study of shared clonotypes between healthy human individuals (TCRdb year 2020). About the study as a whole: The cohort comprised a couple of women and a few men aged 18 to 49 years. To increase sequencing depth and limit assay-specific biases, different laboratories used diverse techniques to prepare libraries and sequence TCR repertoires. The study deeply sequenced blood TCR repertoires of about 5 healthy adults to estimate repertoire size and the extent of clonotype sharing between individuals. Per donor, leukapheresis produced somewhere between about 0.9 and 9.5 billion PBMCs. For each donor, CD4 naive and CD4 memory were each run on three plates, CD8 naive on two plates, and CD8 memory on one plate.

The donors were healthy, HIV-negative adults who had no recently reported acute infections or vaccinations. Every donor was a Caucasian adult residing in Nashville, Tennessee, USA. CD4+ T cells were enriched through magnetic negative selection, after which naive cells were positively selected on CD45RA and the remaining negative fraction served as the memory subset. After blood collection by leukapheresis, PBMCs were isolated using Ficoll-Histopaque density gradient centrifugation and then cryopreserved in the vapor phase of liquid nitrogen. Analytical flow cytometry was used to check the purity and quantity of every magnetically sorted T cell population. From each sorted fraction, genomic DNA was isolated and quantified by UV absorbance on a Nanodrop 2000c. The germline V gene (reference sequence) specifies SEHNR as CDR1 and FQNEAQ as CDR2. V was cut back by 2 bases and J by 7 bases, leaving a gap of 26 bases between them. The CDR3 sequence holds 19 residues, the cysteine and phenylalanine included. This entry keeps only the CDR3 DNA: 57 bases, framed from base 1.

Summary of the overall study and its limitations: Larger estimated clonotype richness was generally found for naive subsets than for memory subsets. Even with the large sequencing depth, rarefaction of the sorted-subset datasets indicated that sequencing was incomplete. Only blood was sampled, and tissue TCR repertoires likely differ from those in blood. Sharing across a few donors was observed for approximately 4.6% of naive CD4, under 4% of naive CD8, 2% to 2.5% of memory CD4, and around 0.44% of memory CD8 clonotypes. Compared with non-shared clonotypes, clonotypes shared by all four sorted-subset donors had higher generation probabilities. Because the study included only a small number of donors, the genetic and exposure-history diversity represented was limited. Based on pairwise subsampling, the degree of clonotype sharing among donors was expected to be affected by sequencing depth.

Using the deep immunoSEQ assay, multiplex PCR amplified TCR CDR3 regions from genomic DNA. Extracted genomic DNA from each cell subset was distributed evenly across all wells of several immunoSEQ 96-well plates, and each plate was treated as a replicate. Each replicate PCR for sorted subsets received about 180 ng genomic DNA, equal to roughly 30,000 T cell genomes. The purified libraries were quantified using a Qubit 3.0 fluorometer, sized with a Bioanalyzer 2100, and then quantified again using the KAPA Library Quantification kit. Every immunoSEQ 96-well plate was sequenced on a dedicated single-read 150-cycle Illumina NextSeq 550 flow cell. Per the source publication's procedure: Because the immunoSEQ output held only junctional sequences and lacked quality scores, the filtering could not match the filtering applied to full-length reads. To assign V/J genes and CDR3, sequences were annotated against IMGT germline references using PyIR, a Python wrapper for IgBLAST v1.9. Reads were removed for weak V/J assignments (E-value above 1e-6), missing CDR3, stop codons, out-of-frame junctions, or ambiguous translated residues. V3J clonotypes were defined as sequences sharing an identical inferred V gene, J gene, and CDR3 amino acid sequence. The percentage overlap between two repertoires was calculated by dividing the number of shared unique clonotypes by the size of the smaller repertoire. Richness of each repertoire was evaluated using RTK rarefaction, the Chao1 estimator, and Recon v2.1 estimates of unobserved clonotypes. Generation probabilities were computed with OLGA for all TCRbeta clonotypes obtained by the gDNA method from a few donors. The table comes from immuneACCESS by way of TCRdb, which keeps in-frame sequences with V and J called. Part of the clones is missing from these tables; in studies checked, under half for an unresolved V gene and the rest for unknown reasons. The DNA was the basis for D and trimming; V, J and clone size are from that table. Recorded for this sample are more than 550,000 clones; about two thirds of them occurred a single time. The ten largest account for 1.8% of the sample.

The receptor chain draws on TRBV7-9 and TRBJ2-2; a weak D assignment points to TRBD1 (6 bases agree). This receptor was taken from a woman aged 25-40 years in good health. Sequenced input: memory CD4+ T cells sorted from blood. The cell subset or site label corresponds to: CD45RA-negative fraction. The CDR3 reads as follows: CASSLRTRISRGRDGELFF. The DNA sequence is TGTGCCAGCAGCTTACGAACCAGAATCTCCAGGGGACGTGACGGGGAGCTGTTTTTT.